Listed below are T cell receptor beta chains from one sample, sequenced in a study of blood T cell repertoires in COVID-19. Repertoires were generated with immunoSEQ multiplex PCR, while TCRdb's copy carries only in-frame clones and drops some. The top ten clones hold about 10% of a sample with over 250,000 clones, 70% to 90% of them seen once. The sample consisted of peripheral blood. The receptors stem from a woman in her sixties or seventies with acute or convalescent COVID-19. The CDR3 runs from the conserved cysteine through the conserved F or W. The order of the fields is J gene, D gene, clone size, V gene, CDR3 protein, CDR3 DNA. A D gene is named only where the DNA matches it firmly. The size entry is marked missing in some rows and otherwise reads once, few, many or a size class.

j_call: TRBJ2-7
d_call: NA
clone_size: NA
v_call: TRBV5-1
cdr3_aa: CASSLAGGREQYF
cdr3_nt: TGCGCCAGCAGCTTGGCCGGGGGGCGGGAGCAGTACTTC

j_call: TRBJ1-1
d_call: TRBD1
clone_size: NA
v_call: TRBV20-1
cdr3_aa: CSASYTGGTEAFF
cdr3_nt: TGCAGTGCTAGTTATACAGGGGGCACTGAAGCTTTCTTT

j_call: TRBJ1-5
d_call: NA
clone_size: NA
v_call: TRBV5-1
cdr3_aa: CASSLETGQPQHF
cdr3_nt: TGCGCCAGCAGCTTGGAAACGGGGCAGCCCCAGCATTTT

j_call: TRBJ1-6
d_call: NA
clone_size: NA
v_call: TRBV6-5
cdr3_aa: CASSYYRSPLHF
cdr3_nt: TGTGCCAGCAGTTACTATAGATCACCCCTCCACTTT

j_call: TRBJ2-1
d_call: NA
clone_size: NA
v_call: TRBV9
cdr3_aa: CASSFTYSYNEQFF
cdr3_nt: TGTGCCAGCAGTTTTACCTACTCCTACAATGAGCAGTTCTTC

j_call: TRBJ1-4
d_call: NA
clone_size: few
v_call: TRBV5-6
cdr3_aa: CASSFGATNEKLFF
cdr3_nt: TGTGCCAGCAGCTTCGGTGCAACTAATGAAAAACTGTTTTTT

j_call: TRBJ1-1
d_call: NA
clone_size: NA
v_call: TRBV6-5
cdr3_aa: CAAGEGGTEAFF
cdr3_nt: TGTGCGGCAGGGGAGGGTGGCACTGAAGCTTTCTTT

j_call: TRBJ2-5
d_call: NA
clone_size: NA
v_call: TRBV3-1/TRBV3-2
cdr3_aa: CASSQDPTDQETQYF
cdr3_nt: TGTGCCAGCAGCCAAGATCCCACAGACCAAGAGACCCAGTACTTC

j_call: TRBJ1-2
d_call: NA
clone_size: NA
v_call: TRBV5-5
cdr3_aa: CASSFPNREIGYTF
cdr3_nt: TGTGCCAGCAGCTTCCCGAACAGGGAGATTGGCTACACCTTC

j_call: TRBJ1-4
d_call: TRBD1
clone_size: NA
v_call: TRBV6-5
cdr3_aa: CASRGQLATNEKLFF
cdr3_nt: TGTGCCAGCAGGGGACAGCTTGCAACTAATGAAAAACTGTTTTTT

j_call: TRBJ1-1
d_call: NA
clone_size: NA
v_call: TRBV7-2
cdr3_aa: CASSLAPGGNTEAFF
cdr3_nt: TGTGCCAGCAGCTTAGCCCCGGGGGGGAACACTGAAGCTTTCTTT